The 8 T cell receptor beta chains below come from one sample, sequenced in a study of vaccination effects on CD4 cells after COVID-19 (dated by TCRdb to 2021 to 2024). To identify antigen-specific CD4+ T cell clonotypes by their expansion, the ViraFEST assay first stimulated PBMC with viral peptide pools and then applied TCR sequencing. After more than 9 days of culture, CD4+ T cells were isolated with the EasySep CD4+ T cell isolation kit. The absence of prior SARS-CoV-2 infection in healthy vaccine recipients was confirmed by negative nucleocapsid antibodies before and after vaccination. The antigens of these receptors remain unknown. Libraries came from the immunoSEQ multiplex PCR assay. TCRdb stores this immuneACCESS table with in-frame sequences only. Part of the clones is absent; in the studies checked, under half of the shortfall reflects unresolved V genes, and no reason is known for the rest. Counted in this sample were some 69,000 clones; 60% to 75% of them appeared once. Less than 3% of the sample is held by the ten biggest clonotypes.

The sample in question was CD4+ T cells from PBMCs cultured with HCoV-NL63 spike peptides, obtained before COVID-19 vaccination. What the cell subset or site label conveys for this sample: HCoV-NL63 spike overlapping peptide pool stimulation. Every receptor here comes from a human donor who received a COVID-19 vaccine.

CDR3 in amino acids: CASSLDRGDTQYF. Here the CDR3 DNA reads TGTGCCAGCAGTCTTGACAGGGGAGATACGCAGTATTTT. The rearrangement uses TRBV6-4 and TRBJ2-3, with 8 nucleotides matching TRBD1. J gave up 5 bases and V 5 bases, and 3 bases lay outside the gene matches. CDR1 and CDR2 (germline): MRHNA, SNTAGT. This CDR3 region has 13 residues.

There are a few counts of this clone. CDR3 DNA sequence: TGTGCCAGCAGTAGACAGGCCAATCAGCCCCAGCATTTT. This translates into CASSRQANQPQHF. J is TRBJ1-5 and V is TRBV12-3 or TRBV12-4, with a possible D match to TRBD1 (6 bases). The CDR3 runs 13 residues. V dropped 5 bases and J dropped 3 bases, with 8 bases sitting between them.

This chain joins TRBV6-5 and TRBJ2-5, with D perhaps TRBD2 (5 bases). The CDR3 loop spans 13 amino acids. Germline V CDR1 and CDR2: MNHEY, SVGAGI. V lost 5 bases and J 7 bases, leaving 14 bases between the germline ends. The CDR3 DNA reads TGTGCCAGCAGTCTCCCGGGATTGGGGACCCAGTACTTC. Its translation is CASSLPGLGTQYF.

CDR3 in DNA: TGTGCCAGCAGAGCTACAGGGTCCAGCGTAGAGACCCAGTACTTC. This codes for CASRATGSSVETQYF. The rearrangement uses TRBV2 and TRBJ2-5; D possibly corresponds to TRBD1 (6 bases). Germline V lookup: CDR1 SNHLY, CDR2 FYNNEI. CDR3 size: 15 residues. The germline V and J ends were trimmed by 6 bases and 4 bases, with 18 bases remaining between them.

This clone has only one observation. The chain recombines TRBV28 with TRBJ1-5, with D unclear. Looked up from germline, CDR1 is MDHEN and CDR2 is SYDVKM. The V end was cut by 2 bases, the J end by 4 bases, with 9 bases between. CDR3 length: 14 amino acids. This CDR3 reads CASSLPVGNQPQHF. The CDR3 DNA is TGTGCCAGCAGTTTACCCGTGGGAAATCAGCCCCAGCATTTT.

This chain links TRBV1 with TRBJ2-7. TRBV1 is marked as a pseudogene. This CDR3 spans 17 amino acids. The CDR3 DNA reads TGCACCAGCAGCCAAGAGAGAGCGAGCGAGGAATCAGGCGAGCAGTACGTC. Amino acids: CTSSQERASEESGEQYV.

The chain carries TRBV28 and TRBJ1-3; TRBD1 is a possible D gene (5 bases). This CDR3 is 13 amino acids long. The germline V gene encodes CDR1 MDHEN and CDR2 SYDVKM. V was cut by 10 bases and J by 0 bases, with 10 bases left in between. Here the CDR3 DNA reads TGTGCCACAGGGTATTCCTCTGGAAACACCATATATTTT. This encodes CATGYSSGNTIYF.

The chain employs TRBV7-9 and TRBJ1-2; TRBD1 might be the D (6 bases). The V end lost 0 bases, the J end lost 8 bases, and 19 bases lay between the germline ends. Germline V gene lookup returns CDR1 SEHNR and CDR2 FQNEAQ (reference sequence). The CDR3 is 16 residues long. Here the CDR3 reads CASSLALTGGGRGYTF. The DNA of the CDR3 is TGTGCCAGCAGCTTAGCGCTTACGGGAGGGGGACGGGGCTACACCTTC.